The entry below describes one T cell receptor beta chain. The entry originates in a study of blood T cell repertoires in COVID-19. Study background: The samples span acute and convalescent COVID-19 from the United States, Italy and Spain. PBMCs, B-cell-depleted T cells, or T cells were the source of the cDNA or gDNA that made up the material.

CDR1 is MGHRA, CDR2 YSYEKL, per germline. V lost 4 bases to trimming and J lost 7 bases; unmatched junction nucleotides: 14. The CDR3 loop spans 18 amino acids. In the authors' workflow: Cell counts per sample came from amplifying reference gene primers. The table came from immunoSEQ multiplex PCR; TCRdb's copy has only in-frame clones and leaves some out. V and J calls and clone size are those listed in that table; D and trimming were worked out from the DNA. The repertoire holds 100,000 or so clones, with roughly 85% as singletons. The genes are TRBV4-1 and TRBJ2-2; TRBD2 matches at 11 bases. This sequence originates from a woman older than 75 with acute or convalescent COVID-19. The sequencing sample was made of peripheral blood. The chain's CDR3 is CASSPPVIAGGPGGELFF. CDR3 DNA: TGCGCCAGCAGCCCCCCGGTAATAGCGGGAGGGCCGGGCGGGGAGCTGTTTTTT.